This entry lists 2 T cell receptor beta chains sequenced from one sample in a study of T-cell reconstitution after alpha-beta-depleted transplantation in children. Preparation of the TCRbeta library used unique molecular identifiers. TCRdb ran MiXCR on the PCR reads and lists one entry per CDR3 protein. Of a few hundred thousand distinct CDR3 sequences in the sample, 27% were seen once. The sample was PBMCs, taken before TCRalphabeta/CD19-depleted stem cell transplant. These receptors all come from a boy less than two years old with Wiskott-Aldrich syndrome, due to receive a stem cell transplant.

This clonotype was seen a few times. The chain joins TRBV19 to TRBJ2-6, with D unresolved. Trimming shortened V by 3 bases and J by 3 bases, and 9 bases separated the two germline ends. The CDR3 is 15 residues long. CDR1 LNHDA and CDR2 SQIVND come from the germline V gene (reference sequence). The CDR3 coding sequence is TGTGCCAGTAGTATCTGGGGTGATGGGGCCAACGTCCTGACTTTC. Encoded protein: CASSIWGDGANVLTF.

This clonotype was counted only a few times. V usage is TRBV5-1 and J usage is TRBJ1-1; 7 bases are a match to TRBD1. The V gene end was trimmed by 1 base and the J gene end by 3 bases; junction bases not matched to a gene: 6. Germline CDR1 and CDR2: SGHRS and YFSETQ. The CDR3 has 15 residues. CDR3 protein: CASSLRGRLDTEAFF. In nucleotides, the CDR3 is TGCGCCAGCAGCTTGAGGGGGCGCTTGGACACTGAAGCTTTCTTT.